One sample yielded the 10 T cell receptor gamma chains listed below, sequenced in a study of γδ T cells in repeated Plasmodium falciparum infection. TCRdb fed the multiplex PCR reads into CATT to redo clone calling. This table has 25,000 to 35,000 gamma-chain clones, under 1.5% appearing once. Vgamma9/Vdelta2+ and Vdelta2-negative gammadelta T cells were flow-sorted from PBMC for bulk sequencing. Sequences were obtained from gamma-delta T cells from blood. The receptors were sampled from a pool of human donors (malaria-infected and uninfected, not separated).

Remarks on this clone: TCRdb assigns this DNA the protein of a much larger clone, which departs from its translation at residue 8; this likely reflects a read error, and the protein shown comes from translating the DNA. The chain joins TRGV3 to TRGJ1 or TRGJ2. The J gene comes from matching the DNA to germline here; TCRdb lacks it. This CDR3 comprises 11 residues. CDR1 is VTNTFY and CDR2 is YDVSTARD in the germline V gene (reference sequence). CDR3 protein: CATWDHYRKLF. The CDR3 coding sequence is TGTGCCACCTGGGACCATTATAGGAAACTCTTT.

This clone was seen repeatedly, ten times or more. The chain couples TRGV8 to TRGJ1 or TRGJ2. The J gene was missing in TCRdb and was found by matching the end of the DNA to germline. The V segment lost 3 bases and the J segment 4 bases; nucleotides outside the gene matches: 6. The CDR3 spans 13 residues. Per the germline V gene, CDR1 is VENAVY and CDR2 is YDSYNSRV. DNA of the CDR3: TGTGCCACCTGGGATTCGCCCTATTATAAGAAACTCTTT. This codes for CATWDSPYYKKLF.

There are a few counts of this clone. The mismatch at residue 4 between this DNA's translation and the TCRdb protein of a much larger clone likely reflects a read error; the protein shown is translated from the DNA. This chain links TRGV9 with TRGJ1 or TRGJ2. The J gene, absent from TCRdb, was called here by matching the DNA to germline. This CDR3 is 9 amino acids long. J was trimmed by 9 bases and V by 9 bases; bases with no gene match: 5. The germline CDR1 and CDR2 sequences are GITISATS and ISYDGTV (reference sequence). The CDR3 DNA reads TGTGCCTTGCGGATTAAGAAACTCTTT. It is translated as CALRIKKLF.

This clone occurred a few times. The protein held in TCRdb is that of a much larger clone and does not match this DNA's translation at residue 3, likely because of a read error; the protein shown is translated from the DNA. The chain recombines TRGV9 with TRGJ1 or TRGJ2. TCRdb carries no J gene annotation; the J gene was assigned here by matching the DNA with germline. The CDR3 covers 12 residues. Germline V gives CDR1 GITISATS, CDR2 ISYDGTV (reference sequence). The CDR3 reads CASWVGGYKKLF. The CDR3 DNA reads as TGTGCCTCGTGGGTGGGAGGTTATAAGAAACTCTTT.

The table lists this clone with a few counts. A far larger clone is just one base off, so this is likely a read error. This sample also contains other DNA sequences that code for the same CDR3. The chain links TRGV9 to TRGJP. TCRdb does not report a J gene; here it was assigned by matching the DNA to germline references. The CDR3 sequence is 17 residues long. Per germline, CDR1 GITISATS and CDR2 ISYDGTV (reference sequence). The DNA for the CDR3 is TGTGCCTTGTGGGACGATGTGATGGAGTTGGGTAAAAAAATCAAGGTATTT. The encoded protein is CALWDDVMELGKKIKVF.

There are a few counts of this clone. A read error likely explains why the TCRdb protein, taken from a much larger clone, differs from this DNA's translation at residue 11; the protein shown is translated from the DNA. The chain carries TRGV4 and TRGJ1 or TRGJ2. The J gene was missing in TCRdb and was found by matching the end of the DNA to germline. The CDR3 loop spans 14 amino acids. Per germline, CDR1 EGSTGY and CDR2 YDSYTSSV. Written as DNA, the CDR3 is TGTGCCACCTGGGATGAATTGGATTATTATCAGAAACTCTTT. It yields the protein CATWDELDYYQKLF.

This clone showed up many times. This chain connects TRGV9 to TRGJ1 or TRGJ2. J lost 1 base, V lost 5 bases, and 5 bases had no gene match. Looked up from germline, CDR1 is GITISATS and CDR2 is ISYDGTV (reference sequence). The CDR3 has 13 residues. The CDR3 here is CALWVLNYYKKLF. In DNA, the CDR3 is TGTGCCTTGTGGGTCTTAAATTATTATAAGAAACTCTTT.

This clone is categorized as medium-sized (0.01 to 0.1%). The sample has other DNA sequences that encode this CDR3 too. The rearrangement joins TRGV9 to TRGJ1 or TRGJ2. Unmatched junction bases numbered 5, after V lost 3 bases and J lost 9 bases. This CDR3 contains 11 residues. Germline V CDR1 and CDR2: GITISATS, ISYDGTV (reference sequence). In nucleotides, the CDR3 is TGTGCCTTGTGGGAGCCACCTAAGAAACTCTTT. Protein product: CALWEPPKKLF.

The sample holds a few counts of this clone. It differs at one base from a far larger clone, so likely a read error. This sample also contains other DNA sequences that code for the same CDR3. The chain has TRGV8 and TRGJ1 or TRGJ2. In the absence of a J gene in TCRdb, the DNA was matched to germline to assign it here. J gave up 4 bases and V 5 bases, and 11 bases lay outside the gene matches. CDR1 VENAVY and CDR2 YDSYNSRV come from the germline V gene. This CDR3 contains 14 residues. This CDR3 is CATWVLRVYYKKLF. In DNA, the CDR3 is TGTGCCACCTGGGTTCTGAGGGTCTATTATAAGAAACTCTTT.

Comments on this clone: TCRdb has a much larger clone's protein, which differs at residue 4 from the translation of this DNA, likely because of a read error; what is shown is the protein translated from the DNA. This chain joins TRGV9 and TRGJ1 or TRGJ2. Per the germline V gene, CDR1 is GITISATS and CDR2 is ISYDGTV (reference sequence). The CDR3 is made up of 11 amino acids. DNA of the CDR3: TGTGCCTTGAGGGAGGTACGGGAGAAACTCTTT. Its translation is CALREVREKLF.